These 4 T cell receptor beta chains were all obtained from the same sample, sequenced in a study of low-dose radiotherapy and immunotherapy resistance in tumors. Alpha- and beta-chain coverage of first-strand cDNA came from TRAV- and TRBV-specific primers. An approximately 19-cycle PCR with a constant-region primer and V-primer adapter amplified TCRs. TCRdb itself ran the reads through MiXCR, one entry per CDR3 protein. Among 12,000 to 15,000 distinct CDR3 sequences listed, under 55% were seen once. The receptor set was obtained from a human donor with advanced metastatic prostate, ovarian, gallbladder or colorectal cancer (not recorded which). This table probably holds off-target reads from a library built for another chain.

The rearrangement joins TRBV10-3 to TRBJ2-1, with D perhaps TRBD1 (5 bases). There are 13 residues in the CDR3. The germline gives CDR1 ENHRY, CDR2 SYGVKD. The V and J ends lost 4 bases and 5 bases respectively, with 9 bases between them. This chain's CDR3 is CAISGGQDNEQFF. The CDR3 region has the DNA TGTGCCATCAGTGGAGGACAAGACAATGAGCAGTTCTTC.

The V call is TRBV28, the J call TRBJ1-5, with D tentatively TRBD1 (6 bases). V gave up 5 bases and J gave up 2 bases, with 16 bases separating them. Germline-derived CDR1 and CDR2 are MDHEN and SYDVKM. The CDR3 is 16 residues long. The CDR3 loop reads CASSNNRAGGNQPQHF. The CDR3 DNA reads as TGTGCCAGCAGTAACAACAGGGCTGGGGGCAATCAGCCCCAGCATTTT.

The chain combines TRBV20-1 with TRBJ2-5; 12 bases match TRBD2. This CDR3 comprises 16 residues. V was pared by 5 bases and J by 5 bases, with 12 bases of the junction left unmatched. CDR1 and CDR2 from the germline V gene are DFQATT and SNEGSKA (reference sequence). CDR3 region: CSALVETSGSTETQYF. CDR3 DNA sequence: TGCAGTGCTCTCGTAGAGACTAGCGGGAGTACGGAGACCCAGTACTTC.

This clonotype was recorded a few times. CDR3 coding DNA: TGTGCCAGCAGTTTAGCGTCAGATACGCAGTATTTT. Its translation: CASSLASDTQYF. The J gene is TRBJ2-3, the V gene TRBV28; D not certain. The V end was cut by 2 bases, the J end by 4 bases, with 4 bases between. Germline assignment: CDR1 MDHEN and CDR2 SYDVKM. The CDR3 spans 12 residues. The whole variable domain, remainder taken from reference TRBV28 and TRBJ2-3, is DVKVTQSSRYLVKRTGEKVFLECVQDMDHENMFWYRQDPGLGLRLIYFSYDVKMKEKGDIPEGYSVSREKKERFSLILESASTNQTSMYLCASSLASDTQYFGPGTRLTVL.